This TCR beta chain stems from a study of blood T cell repertoires in COVID-19. Study details: The samples span acute and convalescent COVID-19 from the United States, Italy and Spain. PBMCs, B-cell-depleted T cells, or T cells provided the cDNA or gDNA that made up the material.

Germline V gives CDR1 SGHRS, CDR2 YFSETQ. The CDR3 runs 15 residues. V was trimmed by 4 bases and J by 2 bases, leaving 13 bases between them. In the authors' workflow: Counts of nucleated cells, estimated from reference gene primer amplification, were obtained. The data were produced by immunoSEQ multiplex PCR, yet TCRdb's version contains in-frame clones alone and is incomplete. Clonal size and the V and J genes are those of that table, whereas D and trimming came from the DNA. The table includes about 84,000 clones, 86% detected once. V gene TRBV5-1 combines with J gene TRBJ2-4; D might be TRBD1 (6 bases). The sequence came from an elderly man with active or convalescent COVID-19. The sample taken for sequencing was peripheral blood. Here the CDR3 reads CASSAGTTTKNIQYF. The CDR3 nucleotides read TGCGCCAGCAGCGCCGGGACAACGACCAAAAACATTCAGTACTTC.